Sequencing of this T cell receptor beta chain was carried out in a study of blood T cell repertoires in COVID-19. The overall study: There were acute and convalescent COVID-19 samples, and they came from the United States, Italy and Spain. The cDNA or gDNA used as material had been derived from T cells, B-cell-depleted T cells, or PBMCs.

In the original analysis: Reference gene primer amplification gave nucleated cell count estimates. Method: immunoSEQ multiplex PCR; TCRdb's copy keeps in-frame clones and lacks some. V, J and clone size are taken as reported in that table, and D and trimming were inferred from the DNA itself. The sample yields under 200,000 clones, about four fifths seen once. Trimming removed 5 bases from V and 1 base from J; junction bases left unmatched: 2. The CDR3 length is 14 residues. Germline-derived CDR1 and CDR2 are SGHTA and FQGTGA. The sequenced sample was peripheral blood. The chain recombines TRBV7-3 with TRBJ2-5, with 9 nucleotides matching TRBD2. This sequence was found in an elderly woman with acute or convalescent COVID-19. The CDR3 loop reads CASSATSGQETQYF. CDR3 DNA: TGTGCCAGCAGCGCGACTAGCGGCCAAGAGACCCAGTACTTC.